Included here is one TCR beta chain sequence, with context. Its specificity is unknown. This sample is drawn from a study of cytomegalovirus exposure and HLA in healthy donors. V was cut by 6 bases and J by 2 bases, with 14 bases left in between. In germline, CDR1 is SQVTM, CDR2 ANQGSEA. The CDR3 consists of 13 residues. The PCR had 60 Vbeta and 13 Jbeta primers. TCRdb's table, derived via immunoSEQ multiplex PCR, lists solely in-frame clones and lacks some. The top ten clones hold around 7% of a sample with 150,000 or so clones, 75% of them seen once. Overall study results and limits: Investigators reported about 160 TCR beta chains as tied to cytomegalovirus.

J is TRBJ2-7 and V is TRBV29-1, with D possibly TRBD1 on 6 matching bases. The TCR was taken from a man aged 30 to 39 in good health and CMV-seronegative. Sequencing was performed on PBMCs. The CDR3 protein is CSVGVTGTYEQYF. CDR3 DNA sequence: TGCAGCGTCGGCGTGACAGGTACCTACGAGCAGTACTTC.